The rows below give T cell receptor beta chains drawn from one sample of a study of T cell responses to AZD1222 COVID-19 vaccine. Clones were read by immunoSEQ multiplex PCR, and TCRdb kept only the in-frame ones, dropping some. The table records about 89,000 clones, 80% to 95% of them present only once. This specimen was peripheral blood, taken 28 days after the second AZD1222 dose. The receptors here all came from an adult who received the AZD1222 COVID-19 vaccine. The CDR3 runs from the conserved cysteine through the conserved F or W. D genes are given only for firm matches. The size entry is marked missing in some rows and otherwise reads once, few, many or a size class.

>.|TRBJ1-2|.|TRBV2
CASSVSGRTNYGYTF
TGTGCCAGCAGTGTATCAGGTCGAACCAACTATGGCTACACCTTC
>.|TRBJ2-3|.|TRBV6-5
CASSRNHRGTDTQYF
TGTGCCAGCAGTCGGAACCACAGGGGCACAGATACGCAGTATTTT
>.|TRBJ1-6|.|TRBV4-1
CASSQGGSYNSPLHF
TGCGCCAGCAGCCAAGGGGGCTCCTATAATTCACCCCTCCACTTT
>.|TRBJ2-3|.|TRBV28
CASTRAGGFTDTQYF
TGTGCCAGCACCAGGGCTGGGGGATTCACAGATACGCAGTATTTT
>.|TRBJ2-3|.|TRBV7-3
CASSLTGGPSTQYF
TGTGCCAGCAGCTTAACGGGGGGGCCCAGTACGCAGTATTTT
>.|TRBJ1-1|.|TRBV19
CASTTGRGNPEAFF
TGTGCCAGTACCACGGGGCGGGGAAACCCTGAAGCTTTCTTT
>.|TRBJ1-1|.|TRBV19
CASKEGGRNTEAFF
TGTGCCAGTAAGGAAGGCGGCAGGAACACTGAAGCTTTCTTT
>.|TRBJ2-1|.|TRBV5-1
CASSLNRNEQFF
TGCGCCAGCAGCTTGAATCGGAATGAGCAGTTCTTC
>TRBD1|TRBJ1-6|.|TRBV18
CASSGRQAQGGSPLHF
TGTGCCAGCTCAGGACGACAGGCCCAGGGGGGGTCACCCCTCCACTTT
>.|TRBJ1-1|.|TRBV7-9
CASSLSGTRDLDTEAFF
TGTGCCAGCAGCTTATCCGGGACACGAGACCTGGACACTGAAGCTTTCTTT
>TRBD1|TRBJ2-1|.|TRBV24-1
CATSDLGRGLANEQFF
TGTGCCACCAGTGATTTGGGCAGGGGGCTGGCCAATGAGCAGTTCTTC
>.|TRBJ2-1|.|TRBV6-2/TRBV6-3
CASSQSVREQFF
TGTGCCAGCAGTCAATCGGTGAGGGAGCAGTTCTTC
>TRBD1|TRBJ1-6|.|TRBV7-9
CASSSRQGGNSPLHF
TGTGCCAGCAGCTCCAGACAGGGAGGTAATTCACCCCTCCACTTT
>.|TRBJ1-3|.|TRBV7-9
CASSPKGPLSGNTIYF
TGTGCCAGCAGCCCCAAGGGGCCCCTCTCTGGAAACACCATATATTTT
>.|TRBJ1-2|.|TRBV6-5
CASRDHNNYGYTF
TGTGCCAGCAGGGATCACAATAACTATGGCTACACCTTC
>TRBD1|TRBJ2-5|.|TRBV9
CASSAWDGDSLQETQYF
TGTGCCAGCAGCGCCTGGGACGGGGACAGTCTCCAAGAGACCCAGTACTTC
>.|TRBJ1-2|.|TRBV5-1
CASSFGAGYGYTF
TGCGCCAGCAGCTTTGGCGCAGGCTATGGCTACACCTTC
>.|TRBJ2-7|.|TRBV5-3
CARSPDDGTKSYEQYF
TGTGCCAGAAGCCCGGACGACGGGACGAAATCCTACGAGCAGTACTTC
>.|TRBJ1-1|.|TRBV6-5
CASSWDIQNTEAFF
TGTGCCAGCAGTTGGGACATACAGAACACTGAAGCTTTCTTT
>.|TRBJ2-5|.|TRBV7-6
CASSFGAVLQETQYF
TGTGCCAGCAGCTTCGGAGCGGTTCTGCAAGAGACCCAGTACTTC
>TRBD2|TRBJ2-3|.|TRBV18
CASSSTSGGADYTQYF
TGTGCCAGCTCATCCACTAGCGGGGGGGCCGATTATACGCAGTATTTT
>TRBD2|TRBJ2-3|.|TRBV5-5
CASSLLAATDTQYF
TGTGCCAGCAGCTTACTAGCGGCCACAGATACGCAGTATTTT
>.|TRBJ1-4|.|TRBV21-1
CASSKIARQGSLRGATNEKLFF
TGTGCCAGCAGCAAAATTGCCCGACAGGGCAGTTTAAGGGGGGCAACTAATGAAAAACTGTTTTTT
>.|TRBJ2-7|.|TRBV28
CASSPGASYEQYF
TGTGCCAGCAGTCCCGGGGCCTCCTACGAGCAGTACTTC
>TRBD2|TRBJ2-5|.|TRBV6-4
CASSELAGGSETQYF
TGTGCCAGCAGTGAACTAGCGGGAGGGAGTGAGACCCAGTACTTC
>TRBD2|TRBJ2-7|.|TRBV28
CATRGERVSYEQYF
TGTGCCACCCGGGGGGAGCGGGTAAGCTACGAGCAGTACTTC
>TRBD1|TRBJ1-2|.|TRBV5-5
CASSLKGAWNYGYTF
TGTGCCAGCAGCTTGAAGGGGGCTTGGAACTATGGCTACACCTTC
>.|TRBJ1-1|.|TRBV9
CASSITGTEAFF
TGTGCCAGCAGCATCACCGGGACAGAAGCTTTCTTT
>TRBD1|TRBJ2-1|.|TRBV18
CASSKQGVFGGKQFF
TGTGCCAGCTCAAAACAGGGGGTGTTTGGAGGCAAGCAGTTCTTC
>.|TRBJ1-6|once|TRBV7-3
CASSLRGTNYNSPLHF
TGTGCCAGCAGCTTACGAGGGACTAACTATAATTCACCCCTCCACTTT
>.|TRBJ1-2|.|TRBV28
CASSRVRNYGYTF
TGTGCCAGCAGCCGGGTAAGGAACTATGGCTACACCTTC
>.|TRBJ1-1|.|TRBV7-9
CASSYDPRNTEAFF
TGTGCCAGCAGCTACGACCCTCGGAACACTGAAGCTTTCTTT
>TRBD1|TRBJ2-7|.|TRBV7-9
CASSSRRQGHPYEQYF
TGTGCCAGCAGCTCCCGACGACAGGGGCATCCCTACGAGCAGTACTTC
>.|TRBJ1-1|.|TRBV7-3
CASSLGGLAFF
TGTGCCAGCAGCTTAGGAGGTTTGGCTTTCTTT
>.|TRBJ1-1|once|TRBV11-3
CASSVTGMNTEAFF
TGTGCCAGCAGCGTGACAGGAATGAACACTGAAGCTTTCTTT
>.|TRBJ2-2|once|TRBV7-3
CASSPRLAGELFF
TGTGCCAGCAGCCCCCGTTTGGCCGGGGAGCTGTTTTTT
>TRBD1|TRBJ2-7|once|TRBV3-1/TRBV3-2
CASSGDRGPSYEQYF
TGTGCCAGCAGCGGAGACAGGGGCCCCTCCTACGAGCAGTACTTC
>.|TRBJ2-4|once|TRBV5-1
CASSNFDPRNIQYF
TGCGCCAGCAGCAATTTCGACCCCAGGAACATTCAGTACTTC
>.|TRBJ1-2|.|TRBV6-5
CASTGYRAGGYGYTF
TGTGCCAGCACCGGTTACCGAGCCGGAGGGTATGGCTACACCTTC
>.|TRBJ2-2|.|TRBV9
CASSVVGSGELFF
TGTGCCAGCAGCGTAGTCGGGTCCGGGGAGCTGTTTTTT
>TRBD1|TRBJ2-2|.|TRBV27
CASTLTDRGRWTGELFF
TGTGCCAGCACCTTAACGGACAGGGGGCGGTGGACCGGGGAGCTGTTTTTT
>.|TRBJ1-2|.|TRBV12-3/TRBV12-4
CASSSRAYGYTF
TGTGCCAGCAGTTCCAGGGCCTATGGCTACACCTTC
>.|TRBJ1-1|.|TRBV5-4
CASSPVGGDTEAFF
TGTGCCAGCAGCCCGGTGGGTGGGGACACTGAAGCTTTCTTT
>TRBD2|TRBJ2-1|.|TRBV5-4
CASSSGTSGRGQFF
TGTGCCAGCAGCTCTGGGACTAGCGGGAGAGGGCAGTTCTTC
>TRBD1|TRBJ1-2|.|TRBV5-1
CASSLGGGTTGKANYGYTF
TGCGCCAGCAGCTTGGGTGGGGGAACGACAGGGAAGGCTAACTATGGCTACACCTTC